This T cell receptor beta chain came from a study of response to subunit inactivated influenza vaccine. For this clonotype: The antigen is not known.

CDR1 and CDR2 from the germline V gene are MGHRA and YSYEKL. There are 15 residues in the CDR3. Trimming removed 0 bases at V and 1 base at J, with 6 bases between. Findings and caveats of the study: After each seasonal influenza vaccination, few new T cells are recruited, the authors suggested.

TCRdb redid the calling of the RT-PCR reads with MiXCR, one entry per CDR3 protein. The sample contains roughly 670,000 distinct CDR3 sequences, roughly 15% of which appear only once. The sample was PBMCs from blood, taken 14 to 15 days before vaccination. The sequence was obtained from a man aged 45 to 65 who received an inactivated influenza vaccine. V is TRBV4-1 and J is TRBJ2-2; D is unclear. The CDR3 sequence is CASSQDQRNTGELFF. CDR3 DNA sequence: TGCGCCAGCAGCCAAGACCAAAGGAACACCGGGGAGCTGTTTTTT.